This T cell receptor (beta chain) was obtained from a study of CD8 T cells in Susac syndrome. Study-wide points: The authors acknowledged that their TCR sequencing and HLA analysis involved a relatively small number of individuals.

About this clonotype: Its antigen is unknown.

The CDR3 sequence is 13 residues long. Germline V CDR1 and CDR2: SGHTA, FQGTGA. Trimming removed 3 bases at V and 5 bases at J, with 8 bases between. Isolation of CD8+ and CD4+ T cells was performed negatively, whereas enrichment of TEMRA cells was done by FACS. Random hexamers were used to reverse transcribe 0.5 to 1 ug of RNA. Across 54 Vbeta and 13 Jbeta, immunoSEQ multiplex PCR amplified TCR beta CDR3. TCRdb passed the immunoSEQ multiplex PCR reads through MiXCR, listing each CDR3 protein once. The sample shows more than 110,000 distinct CDR3 sequences, 94% of them seen only once. The sequence derives from a human donor in good health. Sequenced input: CD8+ T cells from PBMCs. The chain joins TRBV7-3 to TRBJ2-1; no reliable D call. The CDR3 DNA reads TGTGCCAGCAGCTTCGGGCGGAACAATGAGCAGTTCTTC. It translates to CASSFGRNNEQFF.